Listed below are T cell receptor beta chains from one sample, sequenced in a study of identical twins. MiXCR, applied by TCRdb to the 5' RACE reads, yields one record per CDR3 protein. The data contain 200,000 to 300,000 distinct CDR3 sequences, 5.5% to 8% of them singletons. This sample also belongs to another study, concerning yellow fever vaccine responses in identical twins.

The specimen was memory (CD45RO+) T cells sorted from blood. Receptors were obtained from a woman younger than 35 in good health. The CDR3 runs from the conserved cysteine through the conserved F or W. The D gene is left open where the match is weak. Clone sizes are given selectively: once, few, many, or a class where the clone is expanded.

d_call,j_call,v_call,clone_size,cdr3_nt,cdr3_aa
TRBD2,TRBJ2-1,TRBV4-2,few,TGTGCCAGCAGCCAAGACATCTTATACGGGGGGGTCCTGTTCTTC,CASSQDILYGGVLFF
-,TRBJ2-7,TRBV18,-,TGTGCCAGCTCACCACCGGGGTACGGATCCTACGAGCAGTACTTC,CASSPPGYGSYEQYF
-,TRBJ1-1,TRBV24-1,few,TGTGCCACCAGTTTCGGAGCGAACACTGAAGCTTTCTTT,CATSFGANTEAFF
-,TRBJ1-4,TRBV29-1,many,TGCAGCGTAGCTTCGGGGGCGGTAATGAATGAAAAACTGTTTTTT,CSVASGAVMNEKLFF
-,TRBJ2-7,TRBV27,-,TGTGCCAGCAGCGCCTACGAGCAGTACTTC,CASSAYEQYF
-,TRBJ2-3,TRBV7-9,-,TGTGCCAGCAGCTTAGGGGCTAGAGTCACAGATACGCAGTATTTT,CASSLGARVTDTQYF
TRBD1,TRBJ1-5,TRBV10-3,many,TGTGCCATCAGCCGGGGACAGGGGAGCAATCAGCCCCAGCATTTT,CAISRGQGSNQPQHF
-,TRBJ2-6,TRBV7-8,-,TGTGCCAGCAGCTTTTCAGGGGCTGGGGCCAACGTCCTGACTTTC,CASSFSGAGANVLTF
TRBD2,TRBJ2-7,TRBV5-1,-,TGCGCCAGCAGCCGGGTGGGACTAGAGTACGAGCAGTACTTC,CASSRVGLEYEQYF
-,TRBJ2-3,TRBV28,few,TGTGCCAGCAGTTTTAACGGGCAGCGGGCTTTAGATACGCAGTATTTT,CASSFNGQRALDTQYF
TRBD1,TRBJ2-1,TRBV6-1,few,TGTGCCAGCAGAGCCCGGAATGGACAGGGACCCGATGAGCAGTTCTTC,CASRARNGQGPDEQFF
-,TRBJ2-3,TRBV9,few,TGTGCCAGCAGCGGCGAGGGGGATACGCAGTATTTT,CASSGEGDTQYF
TRBD2,TRBJ2-7,TRBV10-3,many,TGTGCCATCAGTGCCGCAAGAACTAGCGGGAGCGCTTACGAGCAGTACTTC,CAISAARTSGSAYEQYF
TRBD1,TRBJ2-1,TRBV18,-,TGTGCCAGCTCACCGGGGACAGGGGGATACGAGCAGTTCTTC,CASSPGTGGYEQFF
-,TRBJ1-4,TRBV7-6,many,TGTGCCAGCAGCCTCAGCAGGGCGGATGAAAAACTGTTTTTT,CASSLSRADEKLFF
TRBD1,TRBJ1-2,TRBV4-2,few,TGTGCCAGCAGCCCTAGGACAGGGCAGTCTAACTATGGCTACACCTTC,CASSPRTGQSNYGYTF
-,TRBJ2-1,TRBV12-3/TRBV12-4,many,TGTGCCAGCAGTCCCTCTGGGAATGAGCAGTTCTTC,CASSPSGNEQFF
-,TRBJ2-3,TRBV7-9,-,TGTGCCAGCAGCCGGCAGGGGTACGATACGCAGTATTTT,CASSRQGYDTQYF
-,TRBJ2-2,TRBV6-4,few,TGTGCCAGCAGTGACGGGACTTACCGGAACACCGGGGAGCTGTTTTTT,CASSDGTYRNTGELFF
-,TRBJ1-1,TRBV29-1,many,TGCAGCGTAGCACCGGTCTCGAACACTGAAGCTTTCTTT,CSVAPVSNTEAFF
-,TRBJ1-1,TRBV28,many,TGTGCCAGCAGCCTGCGCACTGAAGCTTTCTTT,CASSLRTEAFF
-,TRBJ2-2,TRBV20-1,few,TGCAGTGCTAGAGTCCGGGACACCGGGGAGCTGTTTTTT,CSARVRDTGELFF
TRBD1,TRBJ2-1,TRBV20-1,many,TGCAGTGCCTGGGACAGTCTGGGGCACTACAATGAGCAGTTCTTC,CSAWDSLGHYNEQFF
TRBD2,TRBJ2-1,TRBV10-3,few,TGTGCCATCAGTGACGGAGCTAGCGGGACCCGGAGCTCCTACAATGAGCAGTTCTTC,CAISDGASGTRSSYNEQFF
-,TRBJ1-1,TRBV20-1,few,TGCAGTGCCCTACTACAGAACACTGAAGCTTTCTTT,CSALLQNTEAFF
TRBD1,TRBJ2-6,TRBV6-1,-,TGTGCCAGCGCTCCGGGACAGGGGCAAACTGGGGCCAACGTCCTGACTTTC,CASAPGQGQTGANVLTF
TRBD2,TRBJ2-7,TRBV18,-,TGTGCCAGCTTATTAGCGGGAGGGCCCAACGAGCAGTACTTC,CASLLAGGPNEQYF
-,TRBJ2-5,TRBV6-5,few,TGTGCCAGCAGTTACTCAGGGGAGCGGGAGACCCAGTACTTC,CASSYSGERETQYF
-,TRBJ2-7,TRBV5-5,few,TGTGCCAGCAGGCTTCAGGACAGAGCTTACGAGCAGTACTTC,CASRLQDRAYEQYF
-,TRBJ1-3,TRBV18,many,TGTGCCAGCTCACCGGGCGTCAGGAGCTCTGGAAACACCATATATTTT,CASSPGVRSSGNTIYF
-,TRBJ1-2,TRBV29-1,few,TGCAGCGTTGCAACCTACTATGGCTACACCTTC,CSVATYYGYTF
-,TRBJ2-5,TRBV20-1,-,TGCAGTGCTTCCCGGGCAAGCGGGACACAAGAGACCCAGTACTTC,CSASRASGTQETQYF
-,TRBJ2-7,TRBV5-1,-,TGCGCCAGCAGCCCTCGAGCCAGGGGCTCCTACGAGCAGTACTTC,CASSPRARGSYEQYF
TRBD1,TRBJ2-1,TRBV5-1,many,TGCGCCAGCAGCTCTAAAACCGGGACAGGTGGGAATGAGCAGTTCTTC,CASSSKTGTGGNEQFF
TRBD2,TRBJ2-1,TRBV10-3,-,TGTGCCATCAGTGGGTCCCGTAGCGGGAGTGGCAATGAGCAGTTCTTC,CAISGSRSGSGNEQFF
-,TRBJ2-7,TRBV3-1,few,TGTGCCAGCAGCCAAGTGTGGAACGAGCAGTACTTC,CASSQVWNEQYF
TRBD1,TRBJ2-5,TRBV10-3,many,TGTGCCATCAGTGACCAAAACCGGGACAGGTCAGAGACCCAGTACTTC,CAISDQNRDRSETQYF
TRBD1,TRBJ2-5,TRBV3-1,-,TGTGCCAGTTTAAGTTGGGACAGGGGGCGAGAGACCCAGTACTTC,CASLSWDRGRETQYF
TRBD2,TRBJ2-1,TRBV28,-,TGTGCCAGCAGATCCCTGGCGGGGGGTACCTACAATGAGCAGTTCTTC,CASRSLAGGTYNEQFF
-,TRBJ2-3,TRBV7-9,few,TGTGCCAGCAGCTTAGCGGAGGTCAACACAGATACGCAGTATTTT,CASSLAEVNTDTQYF